Listed below are T cell receptor beta chains from one sample, sequenced in a study of blood T cell repertoires in COVID-19. The table came from immunoSEQ multiplex PCR; TCRdb's copy has only in-frame clones and leaves some out. The data contain 150,000 to 200,000 clones, 86% of them seen just once; the ten biggest clones take up roughly 8.2%. Material: peripheral blood. Receptor source: a man in his sixties with acute or convalescent COVID-19. The CDR3 runs from the conserved cysteine through the conserved F or W. Each record gives: J gene, D gene, V gene, clone size, CDR3 DNA, CDR3 protein. A D gene is named only where the DNA matches it firmly. Not all rows give a size; the values are once, few, many and, for expanded clones, a class.

TRBJ2-1	.	TRBV5-4	.	TGTGCCAGCAGCTGGAGTCAGAGCTCCTACAATGAGCAGTTCTTC	CASSWSQSSYNEQFF
TRBJ2-5	.	TRBV27	.	TGTGCCAGCAGTTGGGGCCTTGGGGTCCAAGAGACCCAGTACTTC	CASSWGLGVQETQYF
TRBJ1-3	.	TRBV15	few	TGTGCCACCAGCAGAGATCGGTTCGGGGATTTTACTGGAAACACCATATATTTT	CATSRDRFGDFTGNTIYF
TRBJ2-5	.	TRBV30	.	TGTGCCTGGAGTACCGGACTCGTAGGAGAGACCCAGTACTTC	CAWSTGLVGETQYF
TRBJ2-4	.	TRBV11-1	.	TGTGCCAGCAGCCCACAGGTAGCCAAAAACATTCAGTACTTC	CASSPQVAKNIQYF
TRBJ2-7	TRBD2	TRBV10-3	.	TGTGCCACAACGACTAGCGGCTCCTACGAGCAGTACTTC	CATTTSGSYEQYF
TRBJ1-2	.	TRBV7-2	.	TGTGCCAGCAGCCCTGGAGGTGGAGGCTACACCTTC	CASSPGGGGYTF
TRBJ2-5	.	TRBV9	.	TGTGCCAGCAGCCAAGTGTGGACAGCGGGGGAGACCCAGTACTTC	CASSQVWTAGETQYF
TRBJ1-3	.	TRBV6-6	.	TGTGCCAGCAGTTACAAGGGGGCTGGAAACACCATATATTTT	CASSYKGAGNTIYF
TRBJ1-1	TRBD1	TRBV11-1	few	TGTGCCAGCAGCTCCCCGGACAGGGGCATGAACACTGAAGCTTTCTTT	CASSSPDRGMNTEAFF
TRBJ2-2	.	TRBV9	once	TGTGCCAGCAGCCGTAGTGGGAACACCGGGGAACTGTTTTTT	CASSRSGNTGELFF
TRBJ1-6	.	TRBV2	.	TGTGCCAGCAGTGGCGGCAGGGGTTCGCCACCCCTCCACTTT	CASSGGRGSPPLHF
TRBJ1-1	.	TRBV7-8	.	TGTGCCAGCAGCTTTACAGTGAACACTGAAGCTTTCTTT	CASSFTVNTEAFF
TRBJ2-7	.	TRBV30	.	TGTGCCTGGAGTATCGGACTACTCTACGAGCAGTACTTC	CAWSIGLLYEQYF
TRBJ1-2	.	TRBV6-5	.	TGTGCCAGCAGTTACTCGATTGACTCGGCGGGCTACACCTTC	CASSYSIDSAGYTF
TRBJ2-1	TRBD1	TRBV6-1	.	TGTGCCAGCAGTGAACGTGACAGGGCGTACAATGAGCAGTTCTTC	CASSERDRAYNEQFF
TRBJ2-3	TRBD2	TRBV5-1	.	TGCGCCAGCGGGAGGGACTCCACCTCCACAGATACGCAGTATTTT	CASGRDSTSTDTQYF
TRBJ2-2	TRBD2	TRBV7-3	.	TGTGCCAGCAGCCTCGGGACTAGCGGGGCCATAGAGCTGTTTTTT	CASSLGTSGAIELFF
TRBJ1-2	TRBD1	TRBV7-9	.	TGTGCCAGCAGCTTACTAACCGGGACAGGGACCTATGGCTACACCTTC	CASSLLTGTGTYGYTF
TRBJ1-2	.	TRBV5-1	.	TGCGCCAGCAGCTTGGCGGCCTCCACAGGGATCGGCTACACCTTC	CASSLAASTGIGYTF
TRBJ1-1	TRBD1	TRBV6-6	many	TGTGCCATCCAAGACAGGGAGGTGAACACTGAAGCTTTCTTT	CAIQDREVNTEAFF
TRBJ1-6	TRBD1	TRBV28	.	TGTGCCAGCAGTTTGCGGCAGGGGGATTCACCCCTCCACTTT	CASSLRQGDSPLHF
TRBJ2-2	TRBD2	TRBV7-9	.	TGTGCCAGCAACCCCACTAGCGGGAGGTCCGGGGAGCTGTTTTTT	CASNPTSGRSGELFF
TRBJ1-1	.	TRBV5-1	.	TGCGCCAGCACCTTACGAGGAGCGGAAACTGAAGCTTTCTTT	CASTLRGAETEAFF
TRBJ1-1	TRBD1	TRBV25-1	.	TGTGCCAGCAGAGGACAGGGTGTATGGACTGAAGCTTTCTTT	CASRGQGVWTEAFF
TRBJ2-1	.	TRBV19	.	TGTGCCAGTAGTATAGGTGGGAGTGTCAATGAGCAGTTCTTC	CASSIGGSVNEQFF
TRBJ1-2	.	TRBV6-5	.	TGTGCCAGCAGTTACTCGAGGGACACAAACTATGGCTACACCTTC	CASSYSRDTNYGYTF
TRBJ2-1	TRBD2	TRBV7-8	.	TGTGCCAGCAGCCCGATTCTAGCGGGAGGGCCTAGTGAGCAGTTCTTC	CASSPILAGGPSEQFF
TRBJ2-7	.	TRBV6-6	once	TGTGCCAGCAGTTACCGACTAGTGGGGGAGCAGTACTTC	CASSYRLVGEQYF
TRBJ2-2	.	TRBV5-5	.	TGTGCCAGCAGCTTGGGGATGGCAGTTGGGCCCGGCGGGGAGCTGTTTTTT	CASSLGMAVGPGGELFF
TRBJ1-5	.	TRBV15	.	TGTGCCACCAGCAGAGGGCCCCCCAGGGGAGATCAGCCCCAGCATTTT	CATSRGPPRGDQPQHF
TRBJ1-5	.	TRBV10-3	.	TGTGCCATCAGTGACTTGGCGTCGGGTCAGCCCCAGCATTTT	CAISDLASGQPQHF
TRBJ2-2	.	TRBV7-3	once	TGTGCCAGCAGCCCAGGGGTGCGCGTGACCACCGGGGAGCTGTTTTTT	CASSPGVRVTTGELFF
TRBJ2-5	TRBD1	TRBV4-1	.	TGCGCCAGCAGCCAACGCGACAGGGGGAATTTGGAGACCCAGTACTTC	CASSQRDRGNLETQYF
TRBJ1-2	TRBD1	TRBV2	.	TGTGCCAGCAGTGAGATCCGCGACAGGGGGAAGTATGGCTACACCTTC	CASSEIRDRGKYGYTF
TRBJ2-5	.	TRBV18	.	TGTGCCAGCTCACCACCGGGTCCGGGGCAAGAGACCCAGTACTTC	CASSPPGPGQETQYF
TRBJ2-2	TRBD1	TRBV10-1	.	TGCGCCAGCGGAGACAGGGTGGGGACCGGGGAGCTGTTTTTT	CASGDRVGTGELFF
TRBJ1-1	.	TRBV5-1	.	TGCGCCAGCAGCTTTCAGGTCGACACTGAAGCTTTCTTT	CASSFQVDTEAFF
TRBJ2-7	.	TRBV21-1	.	TGTGCCAGCAGCTTCCTGGCGGGAGCCCAGACGGGCGAGCAGTACTTC	CASSFLAGAQTGEQYF
TRBJ1-5	.	TRBV6-5	.	TGTGCCAGCAGTTACTCGAACGGGGTTGGCCAGCCCCAGCATTTT	CASSYSNGVGQPQHF